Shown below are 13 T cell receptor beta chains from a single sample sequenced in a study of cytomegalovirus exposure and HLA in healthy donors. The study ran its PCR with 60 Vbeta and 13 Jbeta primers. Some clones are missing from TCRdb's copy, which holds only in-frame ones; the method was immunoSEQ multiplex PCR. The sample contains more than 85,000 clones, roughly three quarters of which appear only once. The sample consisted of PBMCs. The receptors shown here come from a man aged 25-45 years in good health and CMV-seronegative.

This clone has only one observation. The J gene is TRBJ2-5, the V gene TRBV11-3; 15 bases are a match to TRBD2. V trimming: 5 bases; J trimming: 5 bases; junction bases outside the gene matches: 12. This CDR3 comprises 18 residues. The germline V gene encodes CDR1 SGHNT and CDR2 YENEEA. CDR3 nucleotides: TGTGCCAGCAGCCCCCCGTCGGGACTAGCGGGAGGAGTCGAGACCCAGTACTTC. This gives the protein CASSPPSGLAGGVETQYF.

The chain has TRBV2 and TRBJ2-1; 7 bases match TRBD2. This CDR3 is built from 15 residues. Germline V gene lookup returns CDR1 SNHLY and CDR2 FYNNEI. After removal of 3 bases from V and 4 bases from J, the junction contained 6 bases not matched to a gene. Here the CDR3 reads CASSESGGSYNEQFF. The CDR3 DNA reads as TGTGCCAGCAGTGAGTCTGGCGGGAGTTACAATGAGCAGTTCTTC.

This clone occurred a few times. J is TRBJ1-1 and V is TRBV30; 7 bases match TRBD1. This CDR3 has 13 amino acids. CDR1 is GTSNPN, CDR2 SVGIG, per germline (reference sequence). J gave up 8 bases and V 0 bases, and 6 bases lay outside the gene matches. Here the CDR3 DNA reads TGTGCCTGGAGTGTACTGTCAGGGGGGGAAGCTTTCTTT. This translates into CAWSVLSGGEAFF.

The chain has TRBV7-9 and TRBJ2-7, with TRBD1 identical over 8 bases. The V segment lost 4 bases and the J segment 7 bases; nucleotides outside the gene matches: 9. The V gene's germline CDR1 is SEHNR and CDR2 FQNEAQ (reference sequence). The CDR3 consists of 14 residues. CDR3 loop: CASSSPGTGQEQYF. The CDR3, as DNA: TGTGCCAGCAGCTCCCCAGGGACAGGCCAGGAGCAGTACTTC. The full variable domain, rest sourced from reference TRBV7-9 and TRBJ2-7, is DTGVSQNPRHKITKRGQNVTFRCDPISEHNRLYWYRQTLGQGPEFLTYFQNEAQLEKSRLLSDRFSAERPKGSFSTLEIQRTEQGDSAMYLCASSSPGTGQEQYFGPGTRLTVT.

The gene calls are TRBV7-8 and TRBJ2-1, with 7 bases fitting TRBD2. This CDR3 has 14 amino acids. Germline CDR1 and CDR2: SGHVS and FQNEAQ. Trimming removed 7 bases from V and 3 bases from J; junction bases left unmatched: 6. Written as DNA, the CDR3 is TGTGCCAGCAAGCTAGCGGAGCACTACAATGAGCAGTTCTTC. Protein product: CASKLAEHYNEQFF.

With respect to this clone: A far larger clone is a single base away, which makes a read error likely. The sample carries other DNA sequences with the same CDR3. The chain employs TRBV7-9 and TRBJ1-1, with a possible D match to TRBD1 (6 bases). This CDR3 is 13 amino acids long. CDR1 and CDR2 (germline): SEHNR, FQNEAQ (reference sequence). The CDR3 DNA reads TGTGCCACTCGGCCAGGGGAGAACACTGAGGCTTTCTTT. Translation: CATRPGENTEAFF.

CDR3 DNA: TGTGCCTGCAGGACAGGGCGGAGCGGCTACACCTTC. It specifies CACRTGRSGYTF. The genes are TRBV30 and TRBJ1-2; TRBD1 matches 8 bases. The junction had 8 bases not matched to a gene; V was cut back by 6 bases and J by 8 bases. CDR1 and CDR2 from the germline V gene are GTSNPN and SVGIG (reference sequence). The CDR3 covers 12 residues.

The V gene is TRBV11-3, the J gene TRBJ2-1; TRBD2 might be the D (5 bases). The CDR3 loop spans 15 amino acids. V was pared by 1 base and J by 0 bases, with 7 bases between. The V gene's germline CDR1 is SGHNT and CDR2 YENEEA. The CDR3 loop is CASSLAGSSYNEQFF. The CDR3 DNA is TGTGCCAGCAGCTTAGCGGGGAGCTCCTACAATGAGCAGTTCTTC.

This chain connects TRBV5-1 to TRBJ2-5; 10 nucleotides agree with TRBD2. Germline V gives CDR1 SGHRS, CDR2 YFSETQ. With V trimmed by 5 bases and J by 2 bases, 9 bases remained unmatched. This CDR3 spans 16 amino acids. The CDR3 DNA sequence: TGCGCCAGCAGATGGGGGACTAGCGCGATACAAGAGACCCAGTACTTC. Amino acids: CASRWGTSAIQETQYF.

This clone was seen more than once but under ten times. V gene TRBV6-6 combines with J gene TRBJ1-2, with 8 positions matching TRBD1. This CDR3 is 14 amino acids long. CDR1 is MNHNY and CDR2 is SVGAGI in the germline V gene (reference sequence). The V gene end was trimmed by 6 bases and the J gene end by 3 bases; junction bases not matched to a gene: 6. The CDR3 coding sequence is TGTGCCAGCAGACGGACAGGGACATACTATGGCTACACCTTC. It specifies CASRRTGTYYGYTF.

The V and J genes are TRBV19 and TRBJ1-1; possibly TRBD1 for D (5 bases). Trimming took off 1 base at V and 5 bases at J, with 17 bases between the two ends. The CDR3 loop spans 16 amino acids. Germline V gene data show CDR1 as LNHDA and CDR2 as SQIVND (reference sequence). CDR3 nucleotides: TGTGCCAGTAGTATAGCCGCCACAGGAACACAGACTGAAGCTTTCTTT. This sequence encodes CASSIAATGTQTEAFF.

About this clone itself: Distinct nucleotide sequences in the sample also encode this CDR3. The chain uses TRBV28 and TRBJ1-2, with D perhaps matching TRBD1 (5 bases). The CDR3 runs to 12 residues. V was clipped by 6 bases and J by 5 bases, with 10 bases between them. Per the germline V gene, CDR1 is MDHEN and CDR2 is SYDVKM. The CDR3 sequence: CASSLRGYGYTF. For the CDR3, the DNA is TGTGCCAGCAGCCTAAGGGGATATGGCTACACCTTC.

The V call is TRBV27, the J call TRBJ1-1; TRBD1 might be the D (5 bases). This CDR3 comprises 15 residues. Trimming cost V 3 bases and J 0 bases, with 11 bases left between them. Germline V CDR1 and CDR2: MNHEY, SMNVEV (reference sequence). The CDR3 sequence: CASSLQDNLNTEAFF. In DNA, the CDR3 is TGTGCCAGCAGTTTGCAGGACAACTTGAACACTGAAGCTTTCTTT.